These 27 T cell receptor beta chains originate from one sample sequenced in a study of regulatory T cells in long-lasting Graves disease. Assembly of TCR beta libraries relied on iRepertoire HTBI primers together with Arm-PCR of CDR3 regions. TCRdb ran MiXCR on the multiplex PCR reads and lists one entry per CDR3 protein. The sample has 300,000 to 350,000 distinct CDR3 sequences, around 19% seen once. This sample's time point: persistent/refractory GD, antithyroid drugs over 5 years with positive TRAb. PBMC-extracted RNA yielded the TCR library. This material consisted of peripheral blood mononuclear cells (PBMCs), taken when the disease was refractory, from a patient treated with antithyroid drugs. Every receptor here comes from a female donor with Graves disease.

This chain connects TRBV5-1 to TRBJ1-4; TRBD1 agrees at 7 bases. V was pared by 0 bases and J by 10 bases, with 6 bases of the junction left unmatched. This CDR3 is built from 14 residues. Germline lookup yields CDR1 SGHRS and CDR2 YFSETQ. CDR3 in DNA: TGCGCCAGCAGCTTGGGACAGGGAGGCGGAAAACTGTTTTTT. It codes for CASSLGQGGGKLFF.

There are many counts of this clonotype. As DNA, the CDR3 is TGTGCCAGCAGCGTAGGCACCCGGGGGGACACTGAAGCTTTCTTT. It translates to CASSVGTRGDTEAFF. The gene calls are TRBV9 and TRBJ1-1; D is perhaps TRBD1 (5 bases). With 0 bases removed from V and 3 bases from J, the gap between germline ends came to 12 bases. Germline V gives CDR1 SGDLS, CDR2 YYNGEE. The CDR3 extends over 15 amino acids.

The rearrangement links TRBV20-1 to TRBJ2-5; TRBD1 aligns across 8 bases. V lost 5 bases to trimming and J lost 7 bases; unmatched junction nucleotides: 12. The CDR3 is 14 residues long. Germline-derived CDR1 and CDR2 are DFQATT and SNEGSKA (reference sequence). Here the CDR3 reads CSAHPPGGSGTQYF. The CDR3 DNA follows: TGCAGTGCTCACCCCCCAGGGGGCTCGGGGACCCAGTACTTC.

There are many counts of this clonotype. The J gene is TRBJ2-4, the V gene TRBV10-3; D uncertain. V was cut by 2 bases and J by 6 bases, with 8 bases left in between. This CDR3 has 13 amino acids. Per the germline V gene, CDR1 is ENHRY and CDR2 is SYGVKD. The CDR3 loop reads CAISEGDGNIQYF. The DNA of the CDR3 is TGTGCCATCAGTGAGGGGGATGGAAACATTCAGTACTTC.

As concerns this clonotype: At one end, the junction sequence differs from germline, possibly due to a read error. The chain links TRBV19 to TRBJ2-5, with 12 bases that match TRBD1. The CDR3 sequence is 14 residues long. Germline-derived CDR1 and CDR2 are LNHDA and SQIVND (reference sequence). The CDR3 bases are TGCGCCAGGGGAGAGGGACAGGGGGCCGAGACCCAGTACTTC. Its translation: CARGEGQGAETQYF.

The V gene is TRBV10-3, the J gene TRBJ2-3, with 7 bases that match TRBD2. The CDR3 spans 20 residues. The germline CDR1 and CDR2 sequences are ENHRY and SYGVKD. The ends lost 3 bases at V and 3 bases at J; junction bases unmatched: 21. DNA for the CDR3: TGTGCCATCAGTGAAGGGAAGGGCCCCGGGAGGAGGTTAAGGACAGATACGCAGTATTTT. Translation gives CAISEGKGPGRRLRTDTQYF.

The sample holds many counts of this clonotype. V usage is TRBV12-3 or TRBV12-4 and J usage is TRBJ2-5, with D tentatively TRBD2 (6 bases). This CDR3 region has 14 residues. Trimming shortened V by 2 bases and J by 5 bases, and 12 bases separated the two germline ends. The CDR3 region is CASSLSSGVETQYF. CDR3 nucleotides: TGTGCCAGCAGTTTATCCTCGGGGGTGGAGACCCAGTACTTC.

Ten or more counts support this clonotype. J is TRBJ1-5 and V is TRBV10-3, with D uncertain. CDR3 length: 12 residues. Germline-derived CDR1 and CDR2 are ENHRY and SYGVKD. Trimming pared 2 bases from V and 8 bases from J, leaving 7 bases between. The CDR3 reads CAISEPREPQHF. For the CDR3, the DNA is TGTGCCATCAGTGAGCCCCGAGAGCCCCAGCATTTT.

This chain joins TRBV19 and TRBJ2-5; 7 bases align to TRBD1. This CDR3 is 15 amino acids long. Looked up from germline, CDR1 is LNHDA and CDR2 is SQIVND (reference sequence). With V trimmed by 3 bases and J by 1 base, 5 bases remained unmatched. The DNA for the CDR3 is TGTGCCAGTAGTATTTCCCGGGACAGCCAAGAGACCCAGTACTTC. This translates into CASSISRDSQETQYF. The variable domain in full, with the rest retrieved from reference TRBV19 and TRBJ2-5, is DGGITQSPKYLFRKEGQNVTLSCEQNLNHDAMYWYRQDPGQGLRLIYYSQIVNDFQKGDIAEGYSVSREKKESFPLTVTSAQKNPTAFYLCASSISRDSQETQYFGPGTRLLVL.

There are many counts of this clonotype. V is TRBV18 and J is TRBJ1-2; D not certain. The CDR3 covers 14 residues. Germline CDR1 KGHSH, CDR2 LQKENI. V lost 3 bases and J 8 bases, leaving 16 bases between the germline ends. This CDR3 is CASSPQADLRGYTF. The CDR3 bases are TGTGCCAGCTCACCCCAGGCCGACCTAAGGGGCTACACCTTC.

V and J are TRBV2 and TRBJ2-5; 14 nucleotides match TRBD2. V lost 3 bases to trimming and J lost 5 bases; unmatched junction nucleotides: 14. CDR3 length: 19 residues. Germline values: CDR1 SNHLY, CDR2 FYNNEI. The DNA for the CDR3 is TGTGCCAGCAGTGACTCCCCCGGGACTAGCGGGAGTTGGGTGGAGACCCAGTACTTC. Residues: CASSDSPGTSGSWVETQYF.

The chain combines TRBV7-2 with TRBJ2-6, with 10 bases aligning to TRBD1. Per germline, CDR1 SGHTA and CDR2 FQGNSA. The CDR3 has 17 amino acids. With V trimmed by 5 bases and J by 3 bases, 7 bases remained unmatched. CDR3 residues: CASSPGTGEFGANVLTF. The DNA of the CDR3 is TGTGCCAGCAGCCCCGGGACAGGGGAATTTGGGGCCAACGTCCTGACTTTC.

V is TRBV15 and J is TRBJ2-7, with D perhaps matching TRBD1 (6 bases). The germline V gene encodes CDR1 LNHNV and CDR2 YYDKDF (reference sequence). V was pared by 0 bases and J by 2 bases, with 20 bases between. This CDR3 comprises 18 residues. The CDR3 DNA reads as TGTGCCACCAGCAGAGATCAGGGCAGGGGAACTAGGGCCTACGAGCAGTACTTC. Translated: CATSRDQGRGTRAYEQYF.

There are many counts of this clonotype. This chain joins TRBV7-2 and TRBJ1-2; 8 positions match TRBD1. The CDR3 covers 13 residues. Germline V gene data show CDR1 as SGHTA and CDR2 as FQGNSA. Unmatched junction bases numbered 7, after V lost 5 bases and J lost 8 bases. The chain's CDR3 is CASSPGTGNGYTF. The CDR3 DNA follows: TGTGCCAGCAGCCCTGGGACAGGAAACGGCTACACCTTC.

The chain employs TRBV6-5 and TRBJ2-2, with a weak D call TRBD2 (5 bases). This CDR3 is built from 16 residues. Per the germline V gene, CDR1 is MNHEY and CDR2 is SVGAGI. V was pared by 4 bases and J by 2 bases, with 14 bases between. In DNA, the CDR3 is TGTGCCAGCAGTTTAGTTGCGACGGGAAACACCGGGGAGCTGTTTTTT. Residues: CASSLVATGNTGELFF.

This clonotype was detected only a few times. The CDR3 loop is CASLRSLSNQPQHF. The CDR3 DNA sequence: TGTGCCAGCTTACGGTCTCTTAGCAATCAGCCCCAGCATTTT. The V gene is TRBV6-1, the J gene TRBJ1-5; no firm D call. V dropped 8 bases and J dropped 0 bases, with 11 bases sitting between them. This CDR3 spans 14 amino acids. The germline V gene encodes CDR1 MNHNS and CDR2 SASEGT.

This clonotype has only a few counts. The genes are TRBV7-9 and TRBJ2-7, with a weak D call TRBD1 (6 bases). V was shortened by 1 base and J by 2 bases, with 12 bases between the two germline ends. This CDR3 spans 15 amino acids. Germline CDR1 SEHNR, CDR2 FQNEAQ (reference sequence). The DNA for the CDR3 is TGTGCCAGCAGCTTAGGTCCGGACAGAGCCTACGAGCAGTACTTC. Translation: CASSLGPDRAYEQYF.

V and J are TRBV30 and TRBJ2-2; no clear D gene. The germline V gene has CDR1 GTSNPN and CDR2 SVGIG (reference sequence). This CDR3 is 13 amino acids long. The V end lost 1 base, the J end lost 9 bases, and 12 bases lay between the germline ends. DNA of the CDR3: TGTGCCTGGAGTGGGATAGGGTACCGGGAGCTGTTTTTT. The encoded protein is CAWSGIGYRELFF.

This clonotype was seen many times. The rearrangement links TRBV24-1 to TRBJ2-5; D gene unclear. The CDR3 runs 16 residues. Looked up from germline, CDR1 is KGHDR and CDR2 is SFDVKD. The germline V and J ends were trimmed by 7 bases and 1 base, with 18 bases remaining between them. DNA of the CDR3: TGTGCCACCAGAGTGATGGCCAGACGGATCCAAGAGACCCAGTACTTC. Encoded protein: CATRVMARRIQETQYF.

The genes are TRBV19 and TRBJ1-5, with no clear D. The CDR3 spans 14 residues. Trimming pared 1 base from V and 9 bases from J, leaving 13 bases between. Germline values: CDR1 LNHDA, CDR2 SQIVND (reference sequence). CDR3: CASSIGPGLAPQHF. The CDR3 DNA sequence: TGTGCCAGTAGTATAGGGCCCGGACTGGCGCCCCAGCATTTT.

There are many counts of this clonotype. The rearrangement uses TRBV7-9 and TRBJ1-4, with D perhaps matching TRBD1 (6 bases). Germline V lookup: CDR1 SEHNR, CDR2 FQNEAQ (reference sequence). The CDR3 has 12 amino acids. V lost 5 bases and J 8 bases, leaving 9 bases between the germline ends. The chain's CDR3 is CASSGGAEKLFF. Written as DNA, the CDR3 is TGTGCCAGCAGCGGGGGGGCAGAAAAACTGTTTTTT. Drawing the rest from reference TRBV7-9 and TRBJ1-4, the complete variable domain is DTGVSQNPRHKITKRGQNVTFRCDPISEHNRLYWYRQTLGQGPEFLTYFQNEAQLEKSRLLSDRFSAERPKGSFSTLEIQRTEQGDSAMYLCASSGGAEKLFFGSGTQLSVL.

The rearrangement links TRBV5-6 to TRBJ1-1, with no clear D. V was clipped by 2 bases and J by 2 bases, with 13 bases between them. CDR3 length equals 15 residues. Germline CDR1 SGHDT, CDR2 YYEEEE. The chain's CDR3 is CASSFGDRINTEAFF. The CDR3 coding sequence is TGTGCCAGCAGCTTCGGGGATCGGATTAACACTGAAGCTTTCTTT.

The sample holds a few counts of this clonotype. The CDR3 reads CASSYSKGLDAETQYF. The CDR3 DNA is TGTGCCAGCAGTTACTCGAAGGGACTAGACGCTGAGACCCAGTACTTC. The V gene is TRBV6-5, the J gene TRBJ2-5; 8 bases align to TRBD2. There are 16 residues in the CDR3. V dropped 0 bases and J dropped 5; count of bases not matched to a gene: 8. Germline V gene sequence: CDR1 MNHEY, CDR2 SVGAGI.

There are a few counts of this clonotype. The chain recombines TRBV20-1 with TRBJ1-6; 8 bases line up with TRBD1. In germline, CDR1 is DFQATT, CDR2 SNEGSKA (reference sequence). CDR3 length equals 15 residues. The V and J ends lost 6 bases and 10 bases, in that order; junction bases with no gene match: 14. CDR3 region: CSARPDGQGGSPLHF. As DNA, the CDR3 is TGCAGTGCCCGACCCGATGGACAGGGCGGATCACCCCTCCACTTT.

The chain carries TRBV18 and TRBJ2-2; 8 bases map to TRBD1. CDR1 is KGHSH, CDR2 LQKENI, per germline. Germline trimming cut 10 bases from V and 5 bases from J; bases unmatched to any gene: 18. This CDR3 comprises 17 residues. The CDR3 sequence: CATRDHITGGRTGELFF. In DNA form, the CDR3 reads TGTGCCACTCGCGACCACATAACAGGGGGAAGGACCGGGGAGCTGTTTTTT.

This clonotype was observed a handful of times. The CDR3 loop reads CASSYRPSLTGELFF. CDR3 DNA: TGTGCCAGCAGTTACCGCCCCTCTCTTACCGGGGAGCTGTTTTTT. The chain is built from TRBV6-2 or TRBV6-3 and TRBJ2-2, with D uncertain. Trimming cost V 2 bases and J 5 bases, with 12 bases left between them. CDR1 is MNHEY and CDR2 is SVGEGT in the germline V gene. The CDR3 has 15 residues.

The rearrangement links TRBV3-1 to TRBJ2-5; no firm D call. Germline CDR1 and CDR2: LGHDT and YNNKEL (reference sequence). This CDR3 spans 16 amino acids. The ends were cut back, 1 base at V and 4 bases at J, with 16 bases in the middle. CDR3 protein: CASSQAAESGGETQYF. The CDR3 coding sequence is TGTGCCAGCAGCCAAGCGGCGGAATCGGGTGGAGAGACCCAGTACTTC.